These 21 T cell receptor beta chains came from one sample sequenced in a study of blood T cell repertoires in COVID-19. Clones were sequenced by immunoSEQ multiplex PCR, and TCRdb holds only the in-frame ones, with some missing. The sample records a few hundred thousand clones, 80% to 90% being singletons. The specimen was peripheral blood. Source of these receptors: a woman aged 55-69 years with COVID-19, enrolled during active disease.

V usage is TRBV5-1 and J usage is TRBJ1-1, with D perhaps TRBD1 (6 bases). The germline CDR1 and CDR2 sequences are SGHRS and YFSETQ. This CDR3 is 15 amino acids long. V lost 4 bases to trimming and J lost 11 bases, with 24 bases between them. In nucleotides, the CDR3 is TGCGCCAGCAGCCCTTTATCCGGGACAAGGGGAGAGGCTTTCTTT. Its protein product is CASSPLSGTRGEAFF.

The rearrangement uses TRBV19 and TRBJ1-2; 12 positions match TRBD1. J was trimmed by 8 bases and V by 3 bases; bases with no gene match: 7. Germline assignment: CDR1 LNHDA and CDR2 SQIVND (reference sequence). The CDR3 spans 15 residues. The CDR3 DNA is TGTGCCAGTAGTATCTCCGCCGGGACAGGGGGCGGCTACACCTTC. Translation: CASSISAGTGGGYTF.

This rearrangement joins TRBV6-5 to TRBJ1-1, with no clear D. V lost 2 bases to trimming and J lost 0 bases, with 4 bases between them. This CDR3 spans 13 amino acids. The germline V gene has CDR1 MNHEY and CDR2 SVGAGI. CDR3 residues: CASSYDLNTEAFF. In DNA, the CDR3 is TGTGCCAGCAGTTACGACTTGAACACTGAAGCTTTCTTT.

This clone has a handful of counts. The chain couples TRBV21-1 to TRBJ1-5; the table names TRBD1, a call not compared with the DNA. TRBV21-1 is designated a pseudogene. The CDR3 is made up of 16 amino acids. The CDR3 bases are TGTGCCAGCAGCAAAGGAGCCAGGGATAGCAATCAGCCCCAGCATTTT. It translates to CASSKGARDSNQPQHF.

The chain employs TRBV28 and TRBJ2-4; 7 nucleotides line up with TRBD1. The CDR3 loop spans 22 amino acids. Germline assignment: CDR1 MDHEN and CDR2 SYDVKM. The V and J ends lost 6 bases and 0 bases, in that order; junction bases with no gene match: 26. As DNA, the CDR3 is TGTGCCAGCAGCCACCCCTCCGTTGCCGGGACAGCCGCCTCCTTAGCCAAAAACATTCAGTACTTC. The encoded protein is CASSHPSVAGTAASLAKNIQYF.

This clone was observed a handful of times. The CDR3 bases are TGTGCCAGCAGCTTAGGCTCAGGGGGGGGCTACACCTTC. This gives the protein CASSLGSGGGYTF. The genes are TRBV7-6 and TRBJ1-2, with 7 positions matching TRBD1. The germline V gene encodes CDR1 SGHVS and CDR2 FNYEAQ. The length of the CDR3 is 13 residues. V lost 1 base to trimming and J lost 8 bases; unmatched junction nucleotides: 4.

This chain uses TRBV6-5 with TRBJ2-7; 8 bases match TRBD2. The CDR3 loop spans 13 amino acids. The junction had 5 bases not matched to a gene; V was cut back by 7 bases and J by 3 bases. Germline loops: CDR1 MNHEY, CDR2 SVGAGI. CDR3 residues: CASKMGLDYEQYF. CDR3 nucleotides: TGTGCCAGCAAAATGGGACTAGACTACGAGCAGTACTTC.

This chain connects TRBV30 to TRBJ2-3; unclear D gene. V lost 2 bases to trimming and J lost 4 bases, with 7 bases between them. Germline V gene data show CDR1 as GTSNPN and CDR2 as SVGIG (reference sequence). This CDR3 comprises 12 residues. DNA of the CDR3: TGTGCCTGGAGTTACACCCCAGATACGCAGTATTTT. This gives the protein CAWSYTPDTQYF.

In this sample, this clone turned up once. The chain uses TRBV30 and TRBJ1-2; TRBD1 matches at 7 bases. This CDR3 comprises 16 residues. Germline V gives CDR1 GTSNPN, CDR2 SVGIG (reference sequence). V lost 1 base to trimming and J lost 7 bases; unmatched junction nucleotides: 15. The CDR3 bases are TGTGCCTGGAGTGCGCCGGGACAGTCAATTCTGGGTGGCTACACCTTC. Translating it yields CAWSAPGQSILGGYTF.

This chain joins TRBV25-1 and TRBJ1-6, with D possibly matching TRBD1 (5 bases). Germline lookup yields CDR1 MGHDK and CDR2 SYGVNS. V was shortened by 4 bases and J by 7 bases, with 8 bases between the two germline ends. This CDR3 is built from 13 residues. This chain's CDR3 is CASSVDSNSPLHF. CDR3 DNA sequence: TGTGCCAGCAGTGTCGACAGCAATTCACCCCTCCACTTT. The full variable domain, rest sourced from reference TRBV25-1 and TRBJ1-6, is EADIYQTPRYLVIGTGKKITLECSQTMGHDKMYWYQQDPGMELHLIHYSYGVNSTEKGDLSSESTVSRIRTEHFPLTLESARPSHTSQYLCASSVDSNSPLHFGNGTRLTVT.

This chain uses TRBV19 with TRBJ2-4, with 7 bases fitting TRBD2. Germline loops: CDR1 LNHDA, CDR2 SQIVND (reference sequence). The CDR3 has 13 amino acids. Unmatched junction bases numbered 1, after V lost 3 bases and J lost 5 bases. The CDR3 here is CASSIGGENIQYF. In DNA form, the CDR3 reads TGTGCCAGTAGTATTGGGGGGGAAAACATTCAGTACTTC. The full variable domain, its missing parts supplied by reference TRBV19 and TRBJ2-4, is DGGITQSPKYLFRKEGQNVTLSCEQNLNHDAMYWYRQDPGQGLRLIYYSQIVNDFQKGDIAEGYSVSREKKESFPLTVTSAQKNPTAFYLCASSIGGENIQYFGAGTRLSVL.

The chain recombines TRBV6-5 with TRBJ2-2, with a tentative D call TRBD1 (6 bases). V was trimmed by 3 bases and J by 6 bases, leaving 17 bases between them. Germline V CDR1 and CDR2: MNHEY, SVGAGI. CDR3 length: 16 amino acids. The CDR3 nucleotides are TGTGCCAGCAGTTATAACAGGGAAGGGAGCCCCGGGGAGCTGTTTTTT. Its translation: CASSYNREGSPGELFF.

In nucleotides, the CDR3 is TGTGCCTGGAGTGTAAACCCAGGGGTGGCTTTCTTT. Amino acids: CAWSVNPGVAFF. The chain recombines TRBV30 with TRBJ1-1, with D perhaps matching TRBD1 (6 bases). V was pared by 0 bases and J by 11 bases, with 13 bases between. From germline, CDR1 is GTSNPN and CDR2 SVGIG (reference sequence). The CDR3 covers 12 residues.

The J gene is TRBJ1-6, the V gene TRBV19; possible D gene TRBD1, 6 bases. Germline V gives CDR1 LNHDA, CDR2 SQIVND (reference sequence). The CDR3 contains 15 residues. Trimming removed 3 bases from V and 10 bases from J, with 16 bases in between. The CDR3 DNA reads as TGTGCCAGTAGTATTTATGGGACAACTGGCTCACCCCTCCACTTT. Amino acid sequence: CASSIYGTTGSPLHF.

The V gene is TRBV30, the J gene TRBJ2-7, with TRBD1 matching over 7 bases. CDR3 length: 17 amino acids. Germline values: CDR1 GTSNPN, CDR2 SVGIG (reference sequence). V shed 1 base, J shed 3 bases, and the junction held 15 bases outside the gene matches. The CDR3 here is CAWSAFRTGTVYYEQYF. CDR3 bases: TGTGCCTGGAGTGCTTTTCGTACCGGGACAGTTTACTACGAGCAGTACTTC.

The V gene is TRBV7-2, the J gene TRBJ2-3, with TRBD2 matching 9 bases. The CDR3 consists of 16 residues. Losses at the gene ends were 0 bases for V and 3 bases for J; bases not matched to a gene: 4. Germline CDR1 and CDR2: SGHTA and FQGNSA. For the CDR3, the DNA is TGTGCCAGCAGCTTAGCGGCGGGGGGGCAAACAGATACGCAGTATTTT. Translated: CASSLAAGGQTDTQYF.

The chain combines TRBV5-5 with TRBJ2-5; 7 bases are shared with TRBD2. The CDR3 sequence is 14 residues long. V lost 4 bases, J lost 5 bases, and 8 bases stayed unmatched. Germline V gene lookup returns CDR1 SGHKS and CDR2 YYEKEE (reference sequence). As DNA, the CDR3 is TGTGCCAGCAGCCCTAATGGGGGAGGGGAGACCCAGTACTTC. Residues: CASSPNGGGETQYF.

The chain recombines TRBV10-2 with TRBJ1-5; a weak D match, TRBD1 (6 bases). CDR3 size: 14 residues. In germline, CDR1 is WSHSY, CDR2 SAAADI. The ends were cut back, 8 bases at V and 10 bases at J, with 21 bases in the middle. The CDR3 DNA reads TGCGCCAGCCGGCTCCGGGACACCGGCGCTCCCCAGCATTTT. Translation gives CASRLRDTGAPQHF.

The chain combines TRBV7-8 with TRBJ1-5; 7 nucleotides agree with TRBD1. Germline trimming cut 1 base from V and 4 bases from J; bases unmatched to any gene: 4. The CDR3 loop spans 15 amino acids. Per the germline V gene, CDR1 is SGHVS and CDR2 is FQNEAQ. In nucleotides, the CDR3 is TGTGCCAGCAGCTTAGGGACAGGCGAGAATCAGCCCCAGCATTTT. It translates to CASSLGTGENQPQHF.

J is TRBJ2-7 and V is TRBV6-2 or TRBV6-3; perhaps TRBD1 as D (6 bases). Between the trimmed V and J ends, which lost 2 bases and 2 bases, there was a span of 10 bases. Germline CDR1 is MNHEY and CDR2 is SVGEGT. The length of the CDR3 is 14 residues. The DNA of the CDR3 is TGTGCCAGCAGTTACGACAGGCACACCTACGAGCAGTACTTC. This gives the protein CASSYDRHTYEQYF.

V gene TRBV7-2 combines with J gene TRBJ2-5; D call uncertain. The CDR3 extends over 14 amino acids. Germline-derived CDR1 and CDR2 are SGHTA and FQGNSA. The ends were cut back, 4 bases at V and 4 bases at J, with 13 bases in the middle. The CDR3 DNA sequence: TGTGCCAGCAGCTCCCCGACCCGGAGAGAGACCCAGTACTTC. Translating it yields CASSSPTRRETQYF. The full variable domain, its missing parts supplied by reference TRBV7-2 and TRBJ2-5, is GAGVSQSPSNKVTEKGKDVELRCDPISGHTALYWYRQSLGQGLEFLIYFQGNSAPDKSGLPSDRFSAERTGGSVSTLTIQRTQQEDSAVYLCASSSPTRRETQYFGPGTRLLVL.